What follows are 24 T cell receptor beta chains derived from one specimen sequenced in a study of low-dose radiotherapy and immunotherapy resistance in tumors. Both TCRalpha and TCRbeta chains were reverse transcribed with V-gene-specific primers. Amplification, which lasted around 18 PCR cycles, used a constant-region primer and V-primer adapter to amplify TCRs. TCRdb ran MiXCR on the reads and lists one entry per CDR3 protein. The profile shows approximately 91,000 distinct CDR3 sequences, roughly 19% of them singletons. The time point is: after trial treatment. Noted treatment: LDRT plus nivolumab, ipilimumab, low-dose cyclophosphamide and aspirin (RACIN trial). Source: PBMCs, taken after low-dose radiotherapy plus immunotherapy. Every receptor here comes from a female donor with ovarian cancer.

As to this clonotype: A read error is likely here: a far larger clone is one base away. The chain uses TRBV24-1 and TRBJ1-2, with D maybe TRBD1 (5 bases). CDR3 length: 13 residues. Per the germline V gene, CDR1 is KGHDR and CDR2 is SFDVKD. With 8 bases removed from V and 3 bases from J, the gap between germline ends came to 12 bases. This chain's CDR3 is CATNTGTYYGYTF. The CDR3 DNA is TGTGCCACCAACACCGGGACCTACTATGGCTACACCTTC.

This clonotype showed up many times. As DNA, the CDR3 is TGTGCCAGCAGCCAAGGGAGAAGGGGGCTGGTAAGGTTTGAAGCTTTCTTT. It is translated as CASSQGRRGLVRFEAFF. The chain carries TRBV3-1 and TRBJ1-1, with 7 bases identical to TRBD1. The CDR3 length is 17 residues. J was trimmed by 7 bases and V by 1 base; bases with no gene match: 15. Germline values: CDR1 LGHDT, CDR2 YNNKEL (reference sequence).

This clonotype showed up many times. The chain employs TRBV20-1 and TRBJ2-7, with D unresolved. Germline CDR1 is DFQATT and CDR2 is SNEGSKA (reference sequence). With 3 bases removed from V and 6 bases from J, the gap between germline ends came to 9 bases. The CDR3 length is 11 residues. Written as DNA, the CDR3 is TGCAGTGCTAGGCGCTTAGGCGAGCAGTACTTC. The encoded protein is CSARRLGEQYF.

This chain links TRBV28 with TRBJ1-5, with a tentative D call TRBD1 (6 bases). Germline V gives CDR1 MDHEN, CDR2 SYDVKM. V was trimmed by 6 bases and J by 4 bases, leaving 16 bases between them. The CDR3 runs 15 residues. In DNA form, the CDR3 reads TGTGCCAGCAGGGACAGCTTTTTCTTAAATCAGCCCCAGCATTTT. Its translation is CASRDSFFLNQPQHF.

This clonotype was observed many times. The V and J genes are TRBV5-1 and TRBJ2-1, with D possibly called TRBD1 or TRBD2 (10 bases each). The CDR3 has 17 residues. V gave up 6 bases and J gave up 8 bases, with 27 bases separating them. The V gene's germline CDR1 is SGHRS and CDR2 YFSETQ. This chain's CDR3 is CASKDRGASGSTYEQFF. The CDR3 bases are TGCGCCAGCAAGGACAGGGGGGCTAGCGGGAGTACCTATGAGCAGTTCTTC.

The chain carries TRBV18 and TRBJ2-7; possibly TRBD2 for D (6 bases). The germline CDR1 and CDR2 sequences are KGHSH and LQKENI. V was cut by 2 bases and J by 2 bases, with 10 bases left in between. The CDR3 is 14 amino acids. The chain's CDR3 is CASSPGGVAYEQYF. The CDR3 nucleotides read TGTGCCAGCTCACCAGGAGGGGTGGCCTACGAGCAGTACTTC.

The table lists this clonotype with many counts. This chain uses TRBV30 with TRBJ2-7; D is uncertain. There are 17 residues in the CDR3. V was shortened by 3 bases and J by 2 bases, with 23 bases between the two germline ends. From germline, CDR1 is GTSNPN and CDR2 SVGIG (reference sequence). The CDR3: CAWRTHHQVGRPYEQYF. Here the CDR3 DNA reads TGTGCCTGGAGAACTCATCACCAGGTAGGACGGCCCTACGAGCAGTACTTC.

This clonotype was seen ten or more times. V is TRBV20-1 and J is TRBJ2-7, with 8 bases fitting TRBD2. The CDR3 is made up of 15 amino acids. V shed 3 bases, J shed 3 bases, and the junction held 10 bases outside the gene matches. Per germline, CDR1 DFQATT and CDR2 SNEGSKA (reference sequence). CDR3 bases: TGCAGTGCTAGCTCCTTACTAGCGGAGCGCTACGAGCAGTACTTC. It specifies CSASSLLAERYEQYF.

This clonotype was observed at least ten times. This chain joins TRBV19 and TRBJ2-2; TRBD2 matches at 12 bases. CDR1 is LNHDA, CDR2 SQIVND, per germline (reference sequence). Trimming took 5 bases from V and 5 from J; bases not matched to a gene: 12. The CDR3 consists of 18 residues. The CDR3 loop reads CASSSRTSGAGGTGELFF. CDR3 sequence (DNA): TGTGCCAGTAGTTCGAGGACTAGCGGGGCCGGAGGGACCGGGGAGCTGTTTTTT.

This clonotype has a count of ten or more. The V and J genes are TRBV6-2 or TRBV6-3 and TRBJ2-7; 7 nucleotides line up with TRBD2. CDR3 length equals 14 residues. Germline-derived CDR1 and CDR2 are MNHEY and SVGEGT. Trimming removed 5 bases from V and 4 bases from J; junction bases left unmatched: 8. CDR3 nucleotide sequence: TGTGCCAGCAGTCGGAGCGGGACCCTATACGAGCAGTACTTC. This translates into CASSRSGTLYEQYF.

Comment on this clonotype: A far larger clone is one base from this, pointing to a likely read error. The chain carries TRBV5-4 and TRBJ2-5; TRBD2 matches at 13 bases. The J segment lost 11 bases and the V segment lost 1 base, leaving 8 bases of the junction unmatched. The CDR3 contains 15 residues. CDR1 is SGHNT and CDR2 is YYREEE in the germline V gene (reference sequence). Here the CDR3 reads CASSLITSGREEQYF. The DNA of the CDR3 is TGTGCCAGCAGCTTGATAACTAGCGGGAGGGAAGAGCAGTACTTC.

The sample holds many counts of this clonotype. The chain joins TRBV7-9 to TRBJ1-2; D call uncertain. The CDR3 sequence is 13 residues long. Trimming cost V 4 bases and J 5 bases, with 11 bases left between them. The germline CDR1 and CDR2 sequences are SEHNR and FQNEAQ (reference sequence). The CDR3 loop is CASSSRTRYGYTF. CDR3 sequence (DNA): TGTGCCAGCAGCTCCCGAACGCGGTATGGCTACACCTTC. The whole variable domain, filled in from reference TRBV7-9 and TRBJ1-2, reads DTGVSQNPRHKITKRGQNVTFRCDPISEHNRLYWYRQTLGQGPEFLTYFQNEAQLEKSRLLSDRFSAERPKGSFSTLEIQRTEQGDSAMYLCASSSRTRYGYTFGSGTRLTVV.

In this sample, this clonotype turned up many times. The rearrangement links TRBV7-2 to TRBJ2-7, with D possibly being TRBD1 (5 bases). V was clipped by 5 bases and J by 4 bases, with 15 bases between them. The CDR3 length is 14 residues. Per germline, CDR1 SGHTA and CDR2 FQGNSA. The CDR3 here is CASSPDQGAYEQYF. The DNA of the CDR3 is TGTGCCAGCAGCCCGGACCAGGGTGCGTACGAGCAGTACTTC. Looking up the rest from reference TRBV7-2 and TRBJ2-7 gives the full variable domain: GAGVSQSPSNKVTEKGKDVELRCDPISGHTALYWYRQSLGQGLEFLIYFQGNSAPDKSGLPSDRFSAERTGGSVSTLTIQRTQQEDSAVYLCASSPDQGAYEQYFGPGTRLTVT.

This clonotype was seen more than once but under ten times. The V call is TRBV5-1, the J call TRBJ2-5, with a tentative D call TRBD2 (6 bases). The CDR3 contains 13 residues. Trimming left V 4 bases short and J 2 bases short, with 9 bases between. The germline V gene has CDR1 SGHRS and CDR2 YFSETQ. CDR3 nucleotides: TGCGCCAGCAGCGGAGGAGGGCAAGAGACCCAGTACTTC. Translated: CASSGGGQETQYF. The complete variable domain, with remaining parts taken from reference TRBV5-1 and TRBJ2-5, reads KAGVTQTPRYLIKTRGQQVTLSCSPISGHRSVSWYQQTPGQGLQFLFEYFSETQRNKGNFPGRFSGRQFSNSRSEMNVSTLELGDSALYLCASSGGGQETQYFGPGTRLLVL.

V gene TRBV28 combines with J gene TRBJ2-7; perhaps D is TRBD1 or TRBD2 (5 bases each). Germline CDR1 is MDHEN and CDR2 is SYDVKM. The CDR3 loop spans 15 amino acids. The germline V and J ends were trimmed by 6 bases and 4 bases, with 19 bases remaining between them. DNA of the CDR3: TGTGCCAGCAGCCCGACCTGGGGCCCGGGGTACGAGCAGTACTTC. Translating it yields CASSPTWGPGYEQYF.

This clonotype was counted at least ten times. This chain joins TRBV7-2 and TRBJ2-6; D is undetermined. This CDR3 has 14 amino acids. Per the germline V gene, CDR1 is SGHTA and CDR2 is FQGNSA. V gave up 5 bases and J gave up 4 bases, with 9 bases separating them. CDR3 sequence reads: CASSPMRGANVLTF. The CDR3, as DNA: TGTGCCAGCAGCCCGATGAGGGGGGCCAACGTCCTGACTTTC.

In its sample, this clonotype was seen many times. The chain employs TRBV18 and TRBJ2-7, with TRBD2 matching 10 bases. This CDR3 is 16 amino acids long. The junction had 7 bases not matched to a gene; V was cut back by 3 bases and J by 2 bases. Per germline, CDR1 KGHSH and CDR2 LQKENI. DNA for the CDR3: TGTGCCAGCTCACCGGGGGTAGCGGGGGGCACCTACGAGCAGTACTTC. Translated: CASSPGVAGGTYEQYF.

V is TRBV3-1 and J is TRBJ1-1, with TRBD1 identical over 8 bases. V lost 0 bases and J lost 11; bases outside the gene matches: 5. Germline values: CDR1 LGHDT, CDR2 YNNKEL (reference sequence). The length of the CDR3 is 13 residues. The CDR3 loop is CASSQEQGVRAFF. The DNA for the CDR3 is TGTGCCAGCAGCCAAGAACAGGGGGTGCGGGCTTTCTTT.

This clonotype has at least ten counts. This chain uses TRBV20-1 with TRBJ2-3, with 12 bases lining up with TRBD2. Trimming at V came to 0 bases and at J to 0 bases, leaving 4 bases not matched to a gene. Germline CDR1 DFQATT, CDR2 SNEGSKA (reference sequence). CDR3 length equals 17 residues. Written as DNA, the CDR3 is TGCAGTGCTAGAGATTCAGGGACTAGCGGGAGCACAGATACGCAGTATTTT. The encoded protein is CSARDSGTSGSTDTQYF.

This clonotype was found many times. CDR3 sequence reads: CAISAHRDRFSEQYF. The DNA for the CDR3 is TGTGCCATCAGTGCGCACAGGGATCGATTCAGCGAGCAGTACTTC. This chain uses TRBV10-3 with TRBJ2-7; perhaps TRBD1 as D (6 bases). Germline V lookup: CDR1 ENHRY, CDR2 SYGVKD. This CDR3 is built from 15 residues. V dropped 4 bases and J dropped 6 bases, with 19 bases sitting between them.

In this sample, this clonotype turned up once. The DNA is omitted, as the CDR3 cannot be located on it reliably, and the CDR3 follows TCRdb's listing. The CDR3 protein is CASTPIGGVPNEKLFFF. J is TRBJ1-4 and V is TRBV11-2; TRBD1 was called by the table and not checked on the DNA. Germline V gene sequence: CDR1 SGHAT, CDR2 FQNNGV. The CDR3 comprises 17 residues, both ends counted.

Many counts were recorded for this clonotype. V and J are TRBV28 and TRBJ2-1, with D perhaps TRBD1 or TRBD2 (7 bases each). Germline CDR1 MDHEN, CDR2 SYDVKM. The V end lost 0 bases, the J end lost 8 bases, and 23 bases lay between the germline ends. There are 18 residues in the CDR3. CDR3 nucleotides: TGTGCCAGCAGTTTATGGACAGGGATCGGACGGGGGAGGGATGAGCAGTTCTTC. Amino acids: CASSLWTGIGRGRDEQFF.

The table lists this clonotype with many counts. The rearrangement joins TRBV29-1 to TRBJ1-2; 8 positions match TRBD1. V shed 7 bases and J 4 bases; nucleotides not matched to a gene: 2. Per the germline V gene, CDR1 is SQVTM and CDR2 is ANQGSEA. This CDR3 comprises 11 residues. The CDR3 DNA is TGCAGCGCAGGGGGCAGCTATGGCTACACCTTC. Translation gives CSAGGSYGYTF. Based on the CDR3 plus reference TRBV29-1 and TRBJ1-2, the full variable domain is SAVISQKPSRDICQRGTSLTIQCQVDSQVTMMFWYRQQPGQSLTLIATANQGSEATYESGFVIDKFPISRPNLTFSTLTVSNMSPEDSSIYLCSAGGSYGYTFGSGTRLTVV.

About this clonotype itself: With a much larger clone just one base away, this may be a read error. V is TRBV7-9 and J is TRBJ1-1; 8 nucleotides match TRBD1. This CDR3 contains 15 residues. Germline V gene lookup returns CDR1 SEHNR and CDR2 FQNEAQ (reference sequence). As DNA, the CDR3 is TGTGCCTGCTCTGTACGGACAGGGCGGAACACTGTAGCTTTCTTT. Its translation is CACSVRTGRNTVAFF.